This T cell receptor (beta chain) was captured by sequencing in a study of long-term antiretroviral therapy in people with HIV. The immunoSEQ assay was v3.0, run at survey level. Clones were sequenced by immunoSEQ multiplex PCR, and TCRdb holds only the in-frame ones, with some missing. Seen here are about 36,000 clones, 70% to 90% observed once, and the top ten hold 10% to 13%. The junction had 12 bases not matched to a gene; V was cut back by 10 bases and J by 3 bases. The germline V gene encodes CDR1 MNHNS and CDR2 SASEGT. The CDR3 extends over 15 amino acids. Sampling of each donor yielded at least one pre-ART PBMC sample and at least two post-ART PBMC samples.

This receptor was identified in a man aged 18 to 30 with HIV. The sequences come from unsorted PBMCs, collected 2.2 years after starting antiretroviral therapy. This rearrangement joins TRBV6-1 to TRBJ1-5; TRBD1 matches 7 bases. DNA of the CDR3: TGTGCCACCCAAGGGGGCAGGGCCCCCAATCAGCCCCAGCATTTT. This gives the protein CATQGGRAPNQPQHF.